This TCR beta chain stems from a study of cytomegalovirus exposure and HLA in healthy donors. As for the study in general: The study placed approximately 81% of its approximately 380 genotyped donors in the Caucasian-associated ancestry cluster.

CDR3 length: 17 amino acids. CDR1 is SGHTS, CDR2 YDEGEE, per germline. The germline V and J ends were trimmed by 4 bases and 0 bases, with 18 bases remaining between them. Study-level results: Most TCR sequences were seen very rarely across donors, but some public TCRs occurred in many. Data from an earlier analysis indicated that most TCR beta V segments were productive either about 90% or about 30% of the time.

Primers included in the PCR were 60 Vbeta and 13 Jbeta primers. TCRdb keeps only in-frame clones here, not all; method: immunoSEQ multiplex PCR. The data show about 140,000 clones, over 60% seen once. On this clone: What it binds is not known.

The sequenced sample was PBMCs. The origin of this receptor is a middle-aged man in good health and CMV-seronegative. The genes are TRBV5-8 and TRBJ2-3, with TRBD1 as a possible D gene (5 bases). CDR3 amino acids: CASSLGLGLLSTDTQYF. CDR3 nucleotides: TGTGCCAGCAGCCTGGGCCTGGGGCTACTTAGCACAGATACGCAGTATTTT.